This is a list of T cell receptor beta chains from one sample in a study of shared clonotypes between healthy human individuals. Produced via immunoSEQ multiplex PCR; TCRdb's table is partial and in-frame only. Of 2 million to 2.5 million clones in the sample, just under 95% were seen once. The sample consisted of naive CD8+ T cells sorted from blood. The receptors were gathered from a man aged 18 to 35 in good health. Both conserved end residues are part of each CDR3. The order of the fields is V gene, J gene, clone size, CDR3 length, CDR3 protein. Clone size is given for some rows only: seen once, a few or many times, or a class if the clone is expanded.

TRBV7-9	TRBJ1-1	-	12	CASNTGGTEAFF
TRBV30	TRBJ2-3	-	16	CAWSVLGAGAADTQYF
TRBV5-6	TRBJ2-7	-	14	CASSRPGTAYEQYF
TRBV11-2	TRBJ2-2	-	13	CASSLGGTGELFF
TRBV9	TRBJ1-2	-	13	CASSQGQGVGYTF
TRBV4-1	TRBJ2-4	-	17	CASSHGGQTLAKNIQYF
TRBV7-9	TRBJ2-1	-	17	CASSLAGEEGPYNEQFF
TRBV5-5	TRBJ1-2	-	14	CASSLVRGLYGYTF
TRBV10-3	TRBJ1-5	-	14	CAISDRDSNQPQHF
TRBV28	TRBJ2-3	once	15	CASRPPSRSGDTQYF
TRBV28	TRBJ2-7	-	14	CASSLMARLYEQYF
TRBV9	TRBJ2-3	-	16	CASSVGEGVVTDTQYF
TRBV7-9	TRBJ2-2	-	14	CASRSDTDSGELFF
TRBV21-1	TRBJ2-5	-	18	CASSKGWRGGRSQETQYF
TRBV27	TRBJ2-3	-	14	CASSPGQGPDTQYF
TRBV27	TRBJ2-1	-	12	CASSTGGWEQFF
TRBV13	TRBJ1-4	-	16	CASSLGSGQGYEKLFF
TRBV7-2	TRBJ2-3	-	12	CASSLWRDTQYF
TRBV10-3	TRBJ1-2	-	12	CAISEPRVDYTF
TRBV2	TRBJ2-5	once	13	CASLGQGQETQYF
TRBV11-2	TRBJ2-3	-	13	CASSPGAGDTQYF
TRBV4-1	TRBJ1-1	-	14	CASRTGTGGTEAFF
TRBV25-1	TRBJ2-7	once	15	CASSDFGGSSYEQYF
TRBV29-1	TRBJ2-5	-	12	CSVEDPPETQYF
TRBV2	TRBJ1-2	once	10	CASWTGGYTF
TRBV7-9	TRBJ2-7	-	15	CASSLAGGDSYEQYF
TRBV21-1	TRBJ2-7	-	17	CASSKPFTGQGYYEQYF
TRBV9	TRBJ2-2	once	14	CASSQEGGTGELFF
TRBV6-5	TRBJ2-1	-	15	CASTLRDSLYNEQFF
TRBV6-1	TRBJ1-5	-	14	CASSTGGGNQPQHF
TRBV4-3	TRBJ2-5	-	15	CASSQDGRGSQTQYF
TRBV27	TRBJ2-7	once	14	CASSLSLGVYEQYF
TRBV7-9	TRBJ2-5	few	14	CASSLVQAKETQYF
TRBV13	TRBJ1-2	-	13	CASSFTDLYGYTF
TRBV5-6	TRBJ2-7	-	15	CASSLGLAGDYEQYF
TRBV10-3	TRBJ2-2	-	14	CAIMAGGFAGELFF